This TCR beta chain was profiled in a study of PD-1 blockade in classical Hodgkin lymphoma. Study-level findings and limits: Compared with baseline, CD4+ but not CD8+ TCR diversity had risen significantly by C4D1.

Remarks on this clone: The antigen remains undetermined.

Sequencing used immunoSEQ multiplex PCR; TCRdb keeps in-frame clones, though not all of them. This table has tens of thousands of clones, about 90% appearing once. CDR3 length: 15 amino acids. Germline assignment: CDR1 MNHEY and CDR2 SMNVEV (reference sequence). V gave up 8 bases and J gave up 8 bases; unmatched junction bases: 12. Time point described: cycle 4 day 1 (C4D1), after 5 to 7 weeks of nivolumab. Relapses following autologous stem cell transplantation were seen in all patients, with brentuximab vedotin exposure varying. This rearrangement joins TRBV27 to TRBJ1-6; 7 bases agree with TRBD1. The TCR sequence derives from a human donor with classical Hodgkin lymphoma. The sample was peripheral blood mononuclear cells (PBMCs), taken before the fourth cycle of nivolumab. CDR3 loop: CASAAYRGGHSPLHF. DNA for the CDR3: TGTGCCAGCGCTGCGTACAGGGGTGGACATTCACCCCTCCACTTT.